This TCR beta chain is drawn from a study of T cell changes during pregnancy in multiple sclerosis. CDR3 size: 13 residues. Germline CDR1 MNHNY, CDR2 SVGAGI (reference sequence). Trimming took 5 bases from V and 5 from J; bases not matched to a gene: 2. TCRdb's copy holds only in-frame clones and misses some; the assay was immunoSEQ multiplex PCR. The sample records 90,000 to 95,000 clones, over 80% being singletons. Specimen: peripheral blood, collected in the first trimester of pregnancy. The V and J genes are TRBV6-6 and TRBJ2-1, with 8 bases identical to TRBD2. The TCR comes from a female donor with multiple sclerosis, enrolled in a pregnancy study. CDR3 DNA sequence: TGTGCCAGCAGTCGGGGGGGGCACAATGAGCAGTTCTTC. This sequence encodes CASSRGGHNEQFF.